These 23 T cell receptor beta chains were sequenced from one sample in a study of cytomegalovirus exposure and HLA in healthy donors. PCR used 60 Vbeta primers and 13 Jbeta primers. The repertoire was sequenced with immunoSEQ multiplex PCR; TCRdb's copy has only in-frame clones and lacks some. Here the sample spans about 190,000 clones, almost 85% being singletons. Sequenced input: PBMCs. These receptors were obtained from a boy between 10 and 17 years old in good health and CMV-seronegative.

V is TRBV30 and J is TRBJ2-7; D ambiguous. Trimming stripped 2 bases from V and 4 bases from J, with 9 bases between. CDR3 length: 12 amino acids. From germline, CDR1 is GTSNPN and CDR2 SVGIG (reference sequence). CDR3 region: CAWSPHSYEQYF. The CDR3 bases are TGTGCCTGGAGTCCTCACTCGTACGAGCAGTACTTC.

This chain uses TRBV5-4 with TRBJ2-3; TRBD2 might be the D (5 bases). Trimming stripped 2 bases from V and 2 bases from J, with 9 bases between. CDR3 length: 14 amino acids. Germline V lookup: CDR1 SGHNT, CDR2 YYREEE (reference sequence). The CDR3: CASSLGGSTDTQYF. CDR3 nucleotides: TGTGCCAGCAGCTTAGGAGGTTCCACAGATACGCAGTATTTT.

The V and J genes are TRBV6-4 and TRBJ1-2; 7 bases map to TRBD1. CDR3 length: 17 amino acids. CDR1 and CDR2 from the germline V gene are MRHNA and SNTAGT. Trimming took 5 bases from V and 8 from J; bases not matched to a gene: 20. The CDR3 here is CASSPGETKQGSEGYTF. The DNA for the CDR3 is TGTGCCAGCAGTCCGGGGGAAACTAAACAGGGGTCGGAAGGCTACACCTTC.

The V call is TRBV5-1, the J call TRBJ2-4; 7 nucleotides line up with TRBD2. V lost 0 bases to trimming and J lost 6 bases; unmatched junction nucleotides: 6. The germline CDR1 and CDR2 sequences are SGHRS and YFSETQ. This CDR3 has 15 amino acids. CDR3 residues: CASSLVGSGGNIQYF. The CDR3 nucleotides read TGCGCCAGCAGCTTGGTGGGGTCGGGGGGAAACATTCAGTACTTC.

The J gene is TRBJ2-3, the V gene TRBV7-6, with D perhaps matching TRBD2 (5 bases). Trimming took off 1 base at V and 3 bases at J, with 11 bases between the two ends. The CDR3 consists of 15 residues. In germline, CDR1 is SGHVS, CDR2 FNYEAQ. The CDR3, as DNA: TGTGCCAGCAGCTTAGTAACTGAGGGAACAGATACGCAGTATTTT. It encodes CASSLVTEGTDTQYF.

As regards this clone: One end of the junction varies from germline; a read error may be responsible. The rearrangement joins TRBV7-9 to TRBJ2-3; 9 bases agree with TRBD2. The germline V gene encodes CDR1 SEHNR and CDR2 FQNEAQ (reference sequence). The CDR3 spans 16 residues. CDR3 coding DNA: TGTTCCAGCAGCCTCCGACTAGCGGTTATCACAGATACGCAGTATTTT. Translating gives CSSSLRLAVITDTQYF.

J is TRBJ1-5 and V is TRBV7-2; D is unresolved. Trimming took 2 bases from V and 6 from J, leaving 5 bases between them. Germline-derived CDR1 and CDR2 are SGHTA and FQGNSA. This CDR3 has 12 residues. The CDR3 DNA is TGTGCCAGCAGCTTACGGGGTCAGCCCCAGCATTTT. As protein: CASSLRGQPQHF. The full variable domain, with the rest looked up from reference TRBV7-2 and TRBJ1-5, is GAGVSQSPSNKVTEKGKDVELRCDPISGHTALYWYRQSLGQGLEFLIYFQGNSAPDKSGLPSDRFSAERTGGSVSTLTIQRTQQEDSAVYLCASSLRGQPQHFGDGTRLSIL.

The CDR3 DNA reads TGTGCCAGCAGTGGTCCACCGCTGGGCCTTTCTGGAAACACCATATATTTT. This translates into CASSGPPLGLSGNTIYF. V is TRBV25-1 and J is TRBJ1-3; D call uncertain. Germline V CDR1 and CDR2: MGHDK, SYGVNS. V gave up 4 bases and J gave up 1 base, with 17 bases separating them. The CDR3 length is 17 residues.

This clone was found once. The rearrangement links TRBV15 to TRBJ2-7, with 8 positions matching TRBD2. This CDR3 is 17 amino acids long. The germline CDR1 and CDR2 sequences are LNHNV and YYDKDF (reference sequence). Unmatched junction bases numbered 14, after V lost 3 bases and J lost 4 bases. This chain's CDR3 is CATSSSMAREGFYEQYF. CDR3 nucleotide sequence: TGTGCCACCAGCAGCTCTATGGCCCGGGAGGGCTTTTACGAGCAGTACTTC.

The chain carries TRBV5-6 and TRBJ1-1; TRBD1 aligns across 7 bases. The V gene end was trimmed by 2 bases and the J gene end by 0 bases; junction bases not matched to a gene: 4. The CDR3 totals 15 residues. The germline gives CDR1 SGHDT, CDR2 YYEEEE. CDR3 in amino acids: CASSFPTGMNTEAFF. The CDR3 bases are TGTGCCAGCAGCTTTCCGACAGGGATGAACACTGAAGCTTTCTTT.

This chain uses TRBV25-1 with TRBJ2-1; TRBD2 matches at 12 bases. J lost 5 bases, V lost 1 base, and 0 bases had no gene match. CDR1 is MGHDK, CDR2 SYGVNS, per germline. This CDR3 contains 15 residues. CDR3 in DNA: TGTGCCAGCAGTGAATGGACTAGCGGGGACAATGAGCAGTTCTTC. Residues: CASSEWTSGDNEQFF.

The J gene is TRBJ1-3, the V gene TRBV2; the D is unclear. The CDR3 is 14 residues long. Trimming removed 6 bases from V and 0 bases from J, with 9 bases in between. Germline V CDR1 and CDR2: SNHLY, FYNNEI. The CDR3 bases are TGTGCCAGCAGCCCCGGTGGCTCTGGAAACACCATATATTTT. Translation: CASSPGGSGNTIYF. Complete variable domain (other parts from reference TRBV2 and TRBJ1-3): EPEVTQTPSHQVTQMGQEVILRCVPISNHLYFYWYRQILGQKVEFLVSFYNNEISEKSEIFDDQFSVERPDGSNFTLKIRSTKLEDSAMYFCASSPGGSGNTIYFGEGSWLTVV.

The chain combines TRBV7-3 with TRBJ1-1; 7 nucleotides align to TRBD1. The CDR3 is made up of 13 amino acids. The V segment lost 4 bases and the J segment 3 bases; nucleotides outside the gene matches: 2. Germline values: CDR1 SGHTA, CDR2 FQGTGA. The CDR3 DNA reads TGTGCCAGCAGCTCTAGGGGGCACACTGAAGCTTTCTTT. This codes for CASSSRGHTEAFF.

The V gene is TRBV7-8, the J gene TRBJ1-5; tentatively, D is TRBD1 (6 bases). V gave up 5 bases and J gave up 0 bases, with 17 bases separating them. The CDR3 sequence is 17 residues long. Germline CDR1 and CDR2: SGHVS and FQNEAQ. CDR3 region: CASSPRGGFDSNQPQHF. Written as DNA, the CDR3 is TGTGCCAGCAGCCCCAGGGGAGGGTTCGATAGCAATCAGCCCCAGCATTTT.

The sample holds one count of this clone. The chain recombines TRBV5-4 with TRBJ2-1; 13 bases match TRBD2. Germline assignment: CDR1 SGHNT and CDR2 YYREEE (reference sequence). The ends lost 3 bases at V and 8 bases at J; junction bases unmatched: 2. The CDR3 runs to 14 residues. Here the CDR3 DNA reads TGTGCCAGCAGCTCTGGACTAGCGGGAGATGAGCAGTTCTTC. Its protein is CASSSGLAGDEQFF. The full variable domain, in which reference TRBV5-4 and TRBJ2-1 provide the parts outside the CDR3, is ETGVTQSPTHLIKTRGQQVTLRCSSQSGHNTVSWYQQALGQGPQFIFQYYREEENGRGNFPPRFSGLQFPNYSSELNVNALELDDSALYLCASSSGLAGDEQFFGPGTRLTVL.

The rearrangement joins TRBV15 to TRBJ1-4; D ambiguous. The germline CDR1 and CDR2 sequences are LNHNV and YYDKDF (reference sequence). V lost 4 bases and J lost 0, with 21 bases in between. This CDR3 spans 19 amino acids. The DNA for the CDR3 is TGTGCCACCAGCACTAACGACGGACTTTGGCCCCCAACTAATGAAAAACTGTTTTTT. Translating it yields CATSTNDGLWPPTNEKLFF.

This chain links TRBV7-8 with TRBJ2-2; 9 bases are shared with TRBD1. The CDR3 has 15 residues. With V trimmed by 4 bases and J by 4 bases, 4 bases remained unmatched. CDR1 is SGHVS and CDR2 is FQNEAQ in the germline V gene. The DNA of the CDR3 is TGTGCCAGCAGCTCGGGACAGGGACGCACCGGGGAGCTGTTTTTT. It encodes CASSSGQGRTGELFF.

This clone came up once. The chain has TRBV5-6 and TRBJ1-3; TRBD1 agrees at 10 bases. CDR1 and CDR2 from the germline V gene are SGHDT and YYEEEE. V gave up 3 bases and J gave up 6 bases; unmatched junction bases: 6. The CDR3 consists of 15 residues. CDR3 in DNA: TGTGCCAGCAGCTGGCCGGGACAGGGGTTAAACACCATATATTTT. It specifies CASSWPGQGLNTIYF.

The chain links TRBV2 to TRBJ2-3; D is ambiguous. With 7 bases removed from V and 0 bases from J, the gap between germline ends came to 8 bases. The CDR3 has 13 amino acids. CDR1 is SNHLY and CDR2 is FYNNEI in the germline V gene. CDR3 sequence: CASNLVSTDTQYF. CDR3 nucleotide sequence: TGTGCCAGCAATCTAGTCAGCACAGATACGCAGTATTTT.

The rearrangement uses TRBV30 and TRBJ2-2; 10 bases match TRBD2. The CDR3 sequence is 21 residues long. Germline V gene data show CDR1 as GTSNPN and CDR2 as SVGIG (reference sequence). V shed 2 bases, J shed 3 bases, and the junction held 21 bases outside the gene matches. The CDR3 DNA reads TGTGCCTGGAGTTCTTACCCTATACAGCGGGAGGGCGGGTTACACACCGGGGAGCTGTTTTTT. Its protein product is CAWSSYPIQREGGLHTGELFF.

CDR3 sequence reads: CASTRTGQETQYF. As DNA, the CDR3 is TGTGCCAGCACCCGGACAGGTCAAGAGACCCAGTACTTC. The V call is TRBV5-4, the J call TRBJ2-5; 7 bases line up with TRBD1. The CDR3 sequence is 13 residues long. The V and J ends lost 6 bases and 2 bases, in that order; junction bases with no gene match: 4. Per germline, CDR1 SGHNT and CDR2 YYREEE (reference sequence).

This sequence joins TRBV7-9 and TRBJ2-7, with D tentatively TRBD1 (6 bases). Trimming removed 4 bases from V and 4 bases from J, with 14 bases in between. The V gene's germline CDR1 is SEHNR and CDR2 FQNEAQ (reference sequence). This CDR3 has 14 amino acids. The CDR3 DNA reads as TGTGCCAGCAGCTCAAGACAGGTCTCTTACGAGCAGTACTTC. Translation gives CASSSRQVSYEQYF.

The chain carries TRBV9 and TRBJ1-2, with D possibly being TRBD1 (6 bases). V was trimmed by 3 bases and J by 0 bases, leaving 15 bases between them. The V gene's germline CDR1 is SGDLS and CDR2 YYNGEE. This CDR3 has 16 amino acids. CDR3 DNA sequence: TGTGCCAGCAGCGCCCCACGGGACACACCTAACTATGGCTACACCTTC. Amino acids: CASSAPRDTPNYGYTF.